A single sample gave rise to the 27 T cell receptor beta chains below, sequenced in a study of molecular identifiers for immune sequencing clone quantification. TCRdb re-called the PCR reads through MiXCR, storing one row per CDR3 protein. The table lists 85,000 to 120,000 distinct CDR3 sequences, less than 35% of them singletons. The sample comprised naive CD8+ T cells from blood, with Jurkat cell RNA spiked in. Specified subset: FACS-sorted CD8+CD4-CCR7+CD45RA+ naive T cells. These receptors all stem from a human donor in good health. Some libraries in this study had Jurkat cell RNA spiked in.

This clonotype was picked up a small number of times. The V call is TRBV27, the J call TRBJ1-6; D not certain. The CDR3 has 14 residues. Trimming left V 4 bases short and J 9 bases short, with 13 bases between. Per germline, CDR1 MNHEY and CDR2 SMNVEV (reference sequence). CDR3 nucleotide sequence: TGTGCCAGCAGTTCCCGGGAGGGAGGTTCACCCCTCCACTTT. Translated: CASSSREGGSPLHF.

Worth noting for this clonotype: This may come from a read error, since a much larger clone is one base off. The chain employs TRBV20-1 and TRBJ2-2; maybe TRBD2 (5 bases). The V gene's germline CDR1 is DFQATT and CDR2 SNEGSKA (reference sequence). The CDR3 covers 14 residues. This chain's CDR3 is CSANDYQNTGELYF. The CDR3 DNA sequence: TGCAGTGCCAATGACTATCAGAACACCGGGGAGCTGTATTTT.

The chain recombines TRBV4-3 with TRBJ2-5, with TRBD2 as a possible D gene (6 bases). The CDR3 length is 14 residues. Germline assignment: CDR1 LGHNA and CDR2 YSLEER. The V and J ends lost 4 bases and 14 bases respectively, with 23 bases between them. CDR3 sequence: CASSPARRGDPSYF. The CDR3 DNA is TGCGCCAGCAGCCCAGCTAGGAGGGGAGACCCATCCTACTTC.

The table lists this clonotype with a few counts. The chain employs TRBV27 and TRBJ2-7; 10 nucleotides match TRBD2. This CDR3 region has 15 residues. J lost 5 bases, V lost 5 bases, and 9 bases had no gene match. Germline values: CDR1 MNHEY, CDR2 SMNVEV (reference sequence). The CDR3 coding sequence is TGTGCCAGCAGTAATAGCGGGAGGAATAAGGACGAGCAGTACTTC. Its translation: CASSNSGRNKDEQYF.

V is TRBV28 and J is TRBJ2-5, with D possibly matching TRBD1 (6 bases). Between the trimmed V and J ends, which lost 6 bases and 3 bases, there was a span of 17 bases. Germline lookup yields CDR1 MDHEN and CDR2 SYDVKM. This CDR3 spans 15 amino acids. Here the CDR3 reads CASSPHGQHKETQYF. The CDR3 DNA reads as TGTGCCAGCAGCCCCCACGGACAGCATAAAGAGACCCAGTACTTC.

About this clonotype: Mismatch with germline at one junction end may stem from a read error. This chain links TRBV28 with TRBJ2-3; 9 nucleotides align to TRBD1. The length of the CDR3 is 16 residues. From germline, CDR1 is MDHEN and CDR2 SYDVKM. As DNA, the CDR3 is TGTGCCAGCAGTATTTCCGTTGGGACAGGGTTGGATACGCAGTACTTT. This sequence encodes CASSISVGTGLDTQYF.

This clonotype was recorded many times. The chain has TRBV27 and TRBJ1-1, with D maybe TRBD1 (5 bases). V gave up 5 bases and J gave up 9 bases, with 10 bases separating them. Germline V gene data show CDR1 as MNHEY and CDR2 as SMNVEV (reference sequence). The length of the CDR3 is 11 residues. CDR3 loop: CASSVGTQAFF. CDR3 nucleotide sequence: TGTGCCAGCAGTGTCGGGACCCAAGCTTTCTTT.

This clonotype was seen at least ten times. This chain uses TRBV7-9 with TRBJ2-3, with 8 bases aligning to TRBD2. The V gene end was trimmed by 5 bases and the J gene end by 3 bases; junction bases not matched to a gene: 7. Per germline, CDR1 SEHNR and CDR2 FQNEAQ (reference sequence). The CDR3 contains 15 residues. The CDR3 here is CASSQRELGTDTQYF. In DNA form, the CDR3 reads TGTGCCAGCAGCCAGCGGGAGTTGGGTACAGATACGCAGTATTTT.

This clonotype was seen a few times. The CDR3 coding sequence is TGTGCCAGCAGCCAAGAGGACACCCTCAATTTCTACGAGCAGTACTTC. This translates into CASSQEDTLNFYEQYF. The genes are TRBV4-2 and TRBJ2-7; maybe TRBD1 (5 bases). Germline-derived CDR1 and CDR2 are LGHNA and YNFKEQ. The length of the CDR3 is 16 residues. V dropped 0 bases and J dropped 3 bases, with 15 bases sitting between them.

This clonotype was detected a few times. V gene TRBV20-1 combines with J gene TRBJ2-3, with 8 bases identical to TRBD2. Looked up from germline, CDR1 is DFQATT and CDR2 is SNEGSKA (reference sequence). V lost 4 bases, J lost 0 bases, and 12 bases stayed unmatched. The CDR3 runs 17 residues. CDR3 loop: CSAISGEVWSSTDTQYF. CDR3 nucleotide sequence: TGCAGTGCTATTAGCGGGGAGGTTTGGAGTAGCACAGATACGCAGTATTTT.

As concerns this clonotype: The germline gene is not matched at one end of the junction; a read error may be the cause. This sequence joins TRBV5-3 and TRBJ2-4; a weak D match, TRBD2 (5 bases). TRBV5-3 is recorded as an ORF, its role being uncertain. The CDR3 is 14 amino acids. The CDR3 reads CASSLDPGRDIQYF. Written as DNA, the CDR3 is TGTGCCAGCAGCTTGGACCCGGGGAGAGACATTCAGTACTTC.

This clonotype was seen at least ten times. The chain couples TRBV7-9 to TRBJ2-3; D is uncertain. The CDR3 sequence is 11 residues long. Looked up from germline, CDR1 is SEHNR and CDR2 is FQNEAQ (reference sequence). Trimming cost V 4 bases and J 5 bases, with 4 bases left between them. CDR3 nucleotide sequence: TGTGCCAGCAGCTCTAAAGATACGCAGTATTTT. Residues: CASSSKDTQYF.

This clonotype occurred a few times. As DNA, the CDR3 is TGTGCCACCAGTGATTTGGGACCGAACACCGGGGAGCTGTTTTTT. It codes for CATSDLGPNTGELFF. The chain links TRBV24-1 to TRBJ2-2, with D uncertain. The V end was cut by 0 bases, the J end by 0 bases, with 4 bases between. This CDR3 region has 15 residues. Germline assignment: CDR1 KGHDR and CDR2 SFDVKD.

About this clonotype itself: This could be a read error, since a much larger clone is one nucleotide away. CDR3 loop: CAGSPTSGRIPDTQYF. As DNA, the CDR3 is TGCGCCGGCAGCCCAACTAGCGGGAGAATCCCAGATACGCAGTATTTT. V usage is TRBV5-1 and J usage is TRBJ2-3; 11 bases fit TRBD2. Germline values: CDR1 SGHRS, CDR2 YFSETQ. The CDR3 is 16 amino acids.

This clonotype was detected many times. The chain carries TRBV6-5 and TRBJ2-6, with 11 bases aligning to TRBD1. The CDR3 is 16 amino acids. CDR1 MNHEY and CDR2 SVGAGI come from the germline V gene. V dropped 7 bases and J dropped 0; count of bases not matched to a gene: 2. The CDR3 nucleotides are TGTGCCAGCATAGGACAGGGGGCCTCTGGGGCCAACGTCCTGACTTTC. Encoded protein: CASIGQGASGANVLTF.

The chain employs TRBV27 and TRBJ2-7, with 9 positions matching TRBD2. This CDR3 region has 14 residues. Germline assignment: CDR1 MNHEY and CDR2 SMNVEV (reference sequence). V shed 4 bases and J 3 bases; nucleotides not matched to a gene: 4. This chain's CDR3 is CASSWASGNYEQYF. The DNA of the CDR3 is TGTGCCAGCAGTTGGGCTAGCGGGAACTACGAGCAGTACTTC.

This clonotype was counted ten times or more. This rearrangement joins TRBV11-2 to TRBJ2-1; no clear D. Germline CDR1 reads SGHAT; CDR2 reads FQNNGV. The CDR3 is 16 residues long. V was clipped by 1 base and J by 0 bases, with 10 bases between them. CDR3 region: CASSLVERSSYNEQFF. The CDR3 region has the DNA TGTGCCAGCAGCTTAGTTGAACGGAGCTCCTACAATGAGCAGTTCTTC.

Only a few counts were recorded for this clonotype. This rearrangement joins TRBV6-2 or TRBV6-3 to TRBJ2-4; 9 bases match TRBD2. CDR1 and CDR2 (germline): MNHEY, SVGEGT. This CDR3 is 17 amino acids long. V lost 3 bases and J lost 1; bases outside the gene matches: 7. The CDR3: CASSYSSGSRAKNIQYF. The CDR3 nucleotides read TGTGCCAGCAGTTATAGTAGCGGGAGCCGCGCCAAAAACATTCAGTACTTC.

As for this clonotype: This likely comes from a read error, as the CDR3 has no conserved phenylalanine or tryptophan at its end. This chain links TRBV12-3 or TRBV12-4 with TRBJ2-3; 9 bases line up with TRBD2. V lost 0 bases and J lost 1; bases outside the gene matches: 5. The CDR3 runs to 17 residues. CDR3 protein: CASSLAKGGRGTDTQYY. Here the CDR3 DNA reads TGTGCCAGCAGTTTAGCGAAGGGCGGGAGGGGCACAGATACGCAGTATTAT.

The rearrangement uses TRBV13 and TRBJ2-7; the match to TRBD1 covers 7 bases. This CDR3 comprises 13 residues. The germline CDR1 and CDR2 sequences are PRHDT and FYEKMQ (reference sequence). Trimming took 5 bases from V and 6 from J; bases not matched to a gene: 7. The CDR3 nucleotides read TGTGCCAGCAGCCCCGGACAGGAGACCGAGCAGTACTTC. Its protein is CASSPGQETEQYF.

Turning to this clonotype: A clone one base away is much larger, so this may be a read error. This chain connects TRBV28 to TRBJ2-3, with TRBD2 identical over 9 bases. V trimming: 2 bases; J trimming: 4 bases; junction bases outside the gene matches: 4. The CDR3 is made up of 15 amino acids. Per germline, CDR1 MDHEN and CDR2 SYDVKM. CDR3 residues: CASSLSAGGSDTQYF. The DNA of the CDR3 is TGTGCCAGCAGTTTAAGTGCGGGAGGGTCAGATACGCAGTATTTT.

Concerning this clonotype: A read error may explain this, as a much larger clone is one base away. The chain is built from TRBV29-1 and TRBJ1-1, with D hard to call. Trimming stripped 5 bases from V and 6 bases from J, with 10 bases between. The CDR3 totals 11 residues. The V gene's germline CDR1 is SQVTM and CDR2 ANQGSEA. For the CDR3, the DNA is TGCAGCGTTCCCATTTACGCTGAAGCTTTCTTT. It specifies CSVPIYAEAFF.

CDR3 sequence: CASSFSRSPETQYF. The CDR3 DNA reads as TGTGCCAGCAGCTTTAGCAGGAGCCCAGAGACCCAGTACTTC. The chain carries TRBV7-9 and TRBJ2-5, with unresolved D. Trimming cost V 3 bases and J 4 bases, with 12 bases left between them. Germline CDR1 SEHNR, CDR2 FQNEAQ (reference sequence). There are 14 residues in the CDR3. The full variable domain, with the rest looked up from reference TRBV7-9 and TRBJ2-5, is DTGVSQNPRHKITKRGQNVTFRCDPISEHNRLYWYRQTLGQGPEFLTYFQNEAQLEKSRLLSDRFSAERPKGSFSTLEIQRTEQGDSAMYLCASSFSRSPETQYFGPGTRLLVL.

As for this clonotype: A single base separates this from a much larger clone, so it may be a read error. The rearrangement uses TRBV28 and TRBJ2-5, with 7 bases matching TRBD2. The germline CDR1 and CDR2 sequences are MDHEN and SYDVKM. The CDR3 sequence is 14 residues long. The V and J ends lost 4 bases and 5 bases, in that order; junction bases with no gene match: 7. The CDR3 sequence: CASSSQGGKETQYF. CDR3 DNA: TGTGCCAGCAGTTCTCAGGGAGGGAAGGAGACCCAGTACTTC.

The genes are TRBV27 and TRBJ2-7; 7 bases map to TRBD1. The CDR3 totals 13 residues. Germline V lookup: CDR1 MNHEY, CDR2 SMNVEV (reference sequence). V lost 6 bases, J lost 3 bases, and 5 bases stayed unmatched. CDR3 DNA sequence: TGTGCCAGCAGGAAGACAGGGAGCTACGAGCAGTACTTC. Its translation is CASRKTGSYEQYF.

This clonotype turned up a few times. The chain joins TRBV9 to TRBJ2-7, with 9 bases identical to TRBD1. CDR1 is SGDLS and CDR2 is YYNGEE in the germline V gene. With V trimmed by 2 bases and J by 1 base, 7 bases remained unmatched. The CDR3 consists of 16 residues. CDR3 sequence reads: CASSVAPGQGSYEQYF. CDR3 nucleotides: TGTGCCAGCAGCGTCGCCCCGGGACAGGGTTCCTACGAGCAGTACTTC.

The rearrangement joins TRBV19 to TRBJ1-5; D gene uncertain. Trimming pared 3 bases from V and 5 bases from J, leaving 5 bases between. The CDR3 is made up of 12 amino acids. Germline V gene lookup returns CDR1 LNHDA and CDR2 SQIVND (reference sequence). For the CDR3, the DNA is TGTGCCAGTAGTATGGGGTATCAGCCCCAGCATTTT. This translates into CASSMGYQPQHF.